What follows is one TCR beta chain and its context. What it binds is unknown. This sample is drawn from a study of T cell repertoires in cytomegalovirus infection. Study in general: Used in the study were CMV epitopes, some recently identified and HLA-C-restricted, others well-studied and HLA-B-restricted. CMV infection together with matching HLA type was indicated by public TCR beta signatures. Study results and caveats: Identification of carriers of CMV plus the relevant HLA was performed using cumulative public TCR beta family frequency.

TCRdb fed the reads into MiXCR, producing one record per CDR3 protein. Of 340,000 or so distinct CDR3 sequences listed, around 25% are singletons. V dropped 8 bases and J dropped 3; count of bases not matched to a gene: 3. The CDR3 sequence is 13 residues long. Germline lookup yields CDR1 LNHNV and CDR2 YYDKDF (reference sequence). The source material was cultured PBMCs, sampled from culture after CMV antigen stimulation. This sequence joins TRBV15 and TRBJ1-4, with 7 bases fitting TRBD1. This TCR was recovered from a human donor in good health (CMV status not recorded). Some clones in this sample may be carry-over from other donors' samples. This CDR3 reads CATGTESNEKLFF. CDR3 sequence (DNA): TGTGCCACCGGGACAGAGTCTAATGAAAAACTGTTTTTT.